This T cell receptor (beta chain) was recorded in a study of blood T cell repertoires in COVID-19. Sequencing used immunoSEQ multiplex PCR; TCRdb keeps in-frame clones, though not all of them. The sample records fewer than 150,000 clones, approximately 90% being singletons. CDR1 is LNHDA and CDR2 is SQIVND in the germline V gene (reference sequence). The CDR3 runs to 13 residues. V shed 7 bases and J shed 5 bases, with 14 bases lying between them. Sequencing was done on a sample of peripheral blood. The clonotype comes from a woman between 50 and 59 years old with acute or convalescent COVID-19. This chain links TRBV19 with TRBJ1-2; D remains ambiguous. Here the CDR3 reads CASTSGPTYGYTF. As DNA, the CDR3 is TGTGCCAGTACGTCCGGTCCGACTTATGGCTACACCTTC.